The subject of this entry is one T cell receptor beta chain. What it binds is not known. This sample was taken from a study of T-cell memory formation after mild COVID-19. Whole-study context: Clustering of TCRs was largely donor specific. Study-level results: CD4+ contracting clones were mainly CM and EM; CD8+ ones, EMRA. Contracting clones from day 15 to 85 showed balanced CD4/CD8; later expanders favored CD4+.

TCRdb redid the calling of the 5' RACE reads with MiXCR, one entry per CDR3 protein. In the table there are approximately 450,000 distinct CDR3 sequences, roughly 20% of which are singletons. The trim removed 4 bases at V and 7 bases at J, leaving 3 bases unmatched. The germline V gene encodes CDR1 LNHDA and CDR2 SQIVND (reference sequence). The CDR3 totals 14 residues. This TCR came from an adult woman who had mild COVID-19 (a few samples of this study predate the infection). Cell type and time point are not known. What was sequenced was PBMCs or a T cell subset sorted from them (not recorded which). The gene calls are TRBV19 and TRBJ2-4; TRBD1 aligns across 11 bases. The DNA for the CDR3 is TGTGCCAGTAGTACCCGGGACAGGGGGAACATTCAGTACTTC. Residues: CASSTRDRGNIQYF.